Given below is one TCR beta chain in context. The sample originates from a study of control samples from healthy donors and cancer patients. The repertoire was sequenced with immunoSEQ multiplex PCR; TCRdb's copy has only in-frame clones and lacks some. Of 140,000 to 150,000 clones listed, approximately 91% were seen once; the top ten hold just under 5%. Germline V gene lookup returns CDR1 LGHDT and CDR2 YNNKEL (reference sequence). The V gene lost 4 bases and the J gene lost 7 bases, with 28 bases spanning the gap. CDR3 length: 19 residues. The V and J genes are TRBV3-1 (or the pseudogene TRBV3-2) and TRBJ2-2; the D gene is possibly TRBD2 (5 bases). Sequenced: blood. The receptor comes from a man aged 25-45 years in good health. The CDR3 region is CASSPFTLRTGRMGGELFF. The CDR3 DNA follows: TGTGCCAGCAGCCCCTTTACCCTAAGGACTGGCCGAATGGGCGGGGAGCTGTTTTTT.